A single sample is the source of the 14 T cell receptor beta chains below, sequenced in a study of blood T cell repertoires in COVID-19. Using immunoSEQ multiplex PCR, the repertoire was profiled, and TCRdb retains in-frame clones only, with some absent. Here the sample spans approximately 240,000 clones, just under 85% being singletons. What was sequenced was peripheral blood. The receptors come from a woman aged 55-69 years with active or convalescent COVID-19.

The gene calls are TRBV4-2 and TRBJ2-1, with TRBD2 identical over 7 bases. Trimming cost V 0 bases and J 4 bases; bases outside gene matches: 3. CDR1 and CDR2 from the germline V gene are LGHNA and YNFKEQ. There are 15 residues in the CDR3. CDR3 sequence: CASSQERERYNEQFF. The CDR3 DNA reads TGTGCCAGCAGCCAAGAGCGGGAGAGATACAATGAGCAGTTCTTC.

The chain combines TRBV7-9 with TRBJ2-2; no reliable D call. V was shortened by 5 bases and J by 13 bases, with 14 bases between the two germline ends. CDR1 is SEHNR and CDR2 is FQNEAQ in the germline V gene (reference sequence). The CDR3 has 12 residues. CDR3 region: CASSPSGSLLFF. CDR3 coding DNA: TGTGCCAGCAGCCCCTCCGGGTCTTTGCTGTTTTTT.

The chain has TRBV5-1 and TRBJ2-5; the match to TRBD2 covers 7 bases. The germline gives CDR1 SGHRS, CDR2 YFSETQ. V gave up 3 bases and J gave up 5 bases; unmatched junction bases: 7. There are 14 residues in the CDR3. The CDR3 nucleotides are TGCGCCAGCAGCTCTTCCGGGGGAGGGGAGACCCAGTACTTC. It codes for CASSSSGGGETQYF.

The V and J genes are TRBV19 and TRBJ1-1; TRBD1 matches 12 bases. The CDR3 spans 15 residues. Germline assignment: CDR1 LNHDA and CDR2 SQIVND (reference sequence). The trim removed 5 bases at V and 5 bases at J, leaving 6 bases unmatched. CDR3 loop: CASSVGQGAMTEAFF. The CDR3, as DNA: TGTGCCAGTAGTGTGGGACAGGGGGCGATGACTGAAGCTTTCTTT.

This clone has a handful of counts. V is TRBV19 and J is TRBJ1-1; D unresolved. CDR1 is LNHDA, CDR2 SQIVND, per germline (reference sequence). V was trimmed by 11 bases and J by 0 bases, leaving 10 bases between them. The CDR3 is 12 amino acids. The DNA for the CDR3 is TGTGCCTCCACGAGGCTGAACACTGAAGCTTTCTTT. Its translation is CASTRLNTEAFF.

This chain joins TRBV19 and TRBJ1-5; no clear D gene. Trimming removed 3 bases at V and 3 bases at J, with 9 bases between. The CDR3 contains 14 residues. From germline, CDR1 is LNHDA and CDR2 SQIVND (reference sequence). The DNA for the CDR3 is TGTGCCAGTAGTATTCCCGGGGACAATCAGCCCCAGCATTTT. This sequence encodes CASSIPGDNQPQHF. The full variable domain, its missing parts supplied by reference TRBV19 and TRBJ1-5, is DGGITQSPKYLFRKEGQNVTLSCEQNLNHDAMYWYRQDPGQGLRLIYYSQIVNDFQKGDIAEGYSVSREKKESFPLTVTSAQKNPTAFYLCASSIPGDNQPQHFGDGTRLSIL.

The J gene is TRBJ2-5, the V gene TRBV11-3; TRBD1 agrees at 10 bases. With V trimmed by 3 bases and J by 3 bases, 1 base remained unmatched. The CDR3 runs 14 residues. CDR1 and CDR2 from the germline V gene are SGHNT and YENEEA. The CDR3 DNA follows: TGTGCCAGCAGCTTCGGGACAGGGGAAGAGACCCAGTACTTC. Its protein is CASSFGTGEETQYF.

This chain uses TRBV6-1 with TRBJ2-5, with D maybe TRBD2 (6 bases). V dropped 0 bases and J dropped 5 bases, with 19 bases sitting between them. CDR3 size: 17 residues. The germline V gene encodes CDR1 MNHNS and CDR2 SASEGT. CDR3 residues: CASSEALGGGGGETQYF. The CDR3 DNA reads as TGTGCCAGCAGTGAAGCTCTTGGTGGCGGTGGAGGGGAGACCCAGTACTTC.

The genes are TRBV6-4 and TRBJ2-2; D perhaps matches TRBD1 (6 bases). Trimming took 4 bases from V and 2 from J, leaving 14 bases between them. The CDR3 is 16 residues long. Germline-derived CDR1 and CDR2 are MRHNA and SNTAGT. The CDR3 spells CASSGSADSNTGELFF. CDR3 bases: TGTGCCAGCAGTGGGTCCGCGGACAGTAACACCGGGGAGCTGTTTTTT.

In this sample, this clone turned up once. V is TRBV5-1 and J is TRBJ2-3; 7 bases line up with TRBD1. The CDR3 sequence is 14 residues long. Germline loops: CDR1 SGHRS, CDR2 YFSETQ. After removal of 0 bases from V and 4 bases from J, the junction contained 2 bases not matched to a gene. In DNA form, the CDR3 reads TGCGCCAGCAGCTTGGCCACAGGGGCAGATACGCAGTATTTT. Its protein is CASSLATGADTQYF.

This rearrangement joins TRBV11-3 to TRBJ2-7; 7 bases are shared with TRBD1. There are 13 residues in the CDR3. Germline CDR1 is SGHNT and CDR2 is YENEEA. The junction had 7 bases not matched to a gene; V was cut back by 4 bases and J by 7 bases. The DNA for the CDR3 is TGTGCCAGCAGCTGGGACAGCTCGGGGGAGCAGTACTTC. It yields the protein CASSWDSSGEQYF.

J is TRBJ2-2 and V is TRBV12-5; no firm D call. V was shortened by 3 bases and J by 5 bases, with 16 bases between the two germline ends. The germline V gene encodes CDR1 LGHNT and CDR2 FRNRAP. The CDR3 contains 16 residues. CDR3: CASGFPYTLNTGELFF. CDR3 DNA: TGTGCTAGTGGTTTCCCCTATACCCTTAATACCGGGGAGCTGTTTTTT.

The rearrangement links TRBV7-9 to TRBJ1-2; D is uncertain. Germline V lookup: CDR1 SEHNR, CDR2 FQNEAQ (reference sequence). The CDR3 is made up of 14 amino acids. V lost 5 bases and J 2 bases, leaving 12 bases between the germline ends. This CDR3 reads CASSPRWQNYGYTF. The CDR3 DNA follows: TGTGCCAGCAGCCCGAGGTGGCAGAACTATGGCTACACCTTC.

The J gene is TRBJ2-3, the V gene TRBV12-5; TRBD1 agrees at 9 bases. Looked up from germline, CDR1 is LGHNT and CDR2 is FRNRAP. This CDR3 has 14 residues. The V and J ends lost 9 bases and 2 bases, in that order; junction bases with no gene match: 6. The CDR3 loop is CARPGQGNTDTQYF. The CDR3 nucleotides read TGTGCTAGACCCGGACAGGGGAACACAGATACGCAGTATTTT.